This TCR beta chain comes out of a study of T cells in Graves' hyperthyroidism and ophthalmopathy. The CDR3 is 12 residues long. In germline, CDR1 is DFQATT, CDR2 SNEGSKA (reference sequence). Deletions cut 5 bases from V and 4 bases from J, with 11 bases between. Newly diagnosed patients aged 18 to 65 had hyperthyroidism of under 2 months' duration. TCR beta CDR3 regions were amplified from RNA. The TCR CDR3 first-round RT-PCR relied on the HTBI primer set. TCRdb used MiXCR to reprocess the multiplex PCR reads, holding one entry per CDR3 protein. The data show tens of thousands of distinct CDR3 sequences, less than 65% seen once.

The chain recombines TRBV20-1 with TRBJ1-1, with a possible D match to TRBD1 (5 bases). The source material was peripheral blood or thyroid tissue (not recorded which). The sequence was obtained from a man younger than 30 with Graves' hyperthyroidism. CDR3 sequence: CSAGHRPTEAFF. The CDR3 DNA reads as TGCAGTGCTGGTCACAGGCCCACTGAAGCTTTCTTT.